The 18 T cell receptor beta chains in this list originate from one sample, sequenced in a study of OX40 agonist ivuxolimab in advanced cancers. The repertoire was sequenced with immunoSEQ multiplex PCR; TCRdb's copy has only in-frame clones and lacks some. The repertoire consists of some 100,000 clones, with 85% to 90% occurring once and the leading ten covering more than 0.15%. Sample: CD4+ or CD8+ T cells sorted from blood, taken in a trial of the OX40 agonist ivuxolimab. These receptors were taken from an adult with an advanced solid tumor such as melanoma, head and neck, liver or kidney cancer.

The chain combines TRBV30 with TRBJ1-1, with D perhaps TRBD1 (6 bases). The CDR3 is 14 residues long. Trimming shortened V by 8 bases and J by 4 bases, and 20 bases separated the two germline ends. The germline V gene has CDR1 GTSNPN and CDR2 SVGIG (reference sequence). Here the CDR3 reads CAQIRDTKATEAFF. DNA of the CDR3: TGTGCCCAGATCCGGGACACCAAAGCCACTGAAGCTTTCTTT.

This clone has more than one count but fewer than ten. The genes are TRBV19 and TRBJ1-1; 7 bases map to TRBD1. V trimming: 4 bases; J trimming: 4 bases; junction bases outside the gene matches: 6. This CDR3 comprises 14 residues. Germline CDR1 LNHDA, CDR2 SQIVND (reference sequence). CDR3 protein: CASSTTTGVTEAFF. The DNA of the CDR3 is TGTGCCAGTAGTACTACTACAGGGGTCACTGAAGCTTTCTTT.

The chain is built from TRBV5-4 and TRBJ1-1; no clear D gene. Trimming left V 0 bases short and J 5 bases short, with 8 bases between. This CDR3 spans 13 amino acids. The germline CDR1 and CDR2 sequences are SGHNT and YYREEE (reference sequence). CDR3 nucleotide sequence: TGTGCCAGCAGCTTGGGTGGGCGGACTGAAGCTTTCTTT. Its translation: CASSLGGRTEAFF.

Remarks on this clone: This same CDR3 is encoded by further DNA sequences in the sample. This rearrangement joins TRBV12-5 to TRBJ1-1; no reliable D call. Germline loops: CDR1 LGHNT, CDR2 FRNRAP. V lost 1 base and J 3 bases, leaving 6 bases between the germline ends. The CDR3 extends over 13 amino acids. The CDR3 sequence: CASGLGGYTEAFF. DNA for the CDR3: TGTGCTAGTGGTTTGGGAGGGTACACTGAAGCTTTCTTT. Using reference TRBV12-5 and TRBJ1-1 for the parts outside the CDR3, the full variable domain is DARVTQTPRHKVTEMGQEVTMRCQPILGHNTVFWYRQTMMQGLELLAYFRNRAPLDDSGMPKDRFSAEMPDATLATLKIQPSEPRDSAVYFCASGLGGYTEAFFGQGTRLTVV.

Only a few counts were recorded for this clone. This chain links TRBV5-1 with TRBJ2-7, with 9 bases identical to TRBD1. V was pared by 4 bases and J by 4 bases, with 3 bases of the junction left unmatched. This CDR3 comprises 13 residues. Germline V gives CDR1 SGHRS, CDR2 YFSETQ. Here the CDR3 DNA reads TGCGCCAGCAGCGGAGGACAGGGGTACGAGCAGTACTTC. As protein: CASSGGQGYEQYF.

This chain uses TRBV7-9 with TRBJ2-3; D is possibly TRBD2 (5 bases). Trimming took off 1 base at V and 5 bases at J, with 19 bases between the two ends. The CDR3 has 17 residues. Germline CDR1 is SEHNR and CDR2 is FQNEAQ (reference sequence). CDR3 coding DNA: TGTGCCAGCAGCTTAGTTGAACTAGGCATCCGCCGAGATACGCAGTATTTT. This translates into CASSLVELGIRRDTQYF.

V gene TRBV6-1 combines with J gene TRBJ1-1, with a weak D call TRBD1 (5 bases). This CDR3 region has 13 residues. Per germline, CDR1 MNHNS and CDR2 SASEGT. The ends were cut back, 6 bases at V and 1 base at J, with 9 bases in the middle. The CDR3 spells CASRTDRNTEAFF. The CDR3 bases are TGTGCCAGCAGGACTGACAGGAACACTGAAGCTTTCTTT.

This clone was counted once. The chain couples TRBV7-9 to TRBJ1-4; 7 nucleotides align to TRBD1. CDR1 is SEHNR and CDR2 is FQNEAQ in the germline V gene (reference sequence). J lost 8 bases, V lost 5 bases, and 5 bases had no gene match. The CDR3 length is 13 residues. The CDR3 DNA reads TGTGCCAGCAGCCCCACAGGGGTAGAAAAACTGTTTTTT. It encodes CASSPTGVEKLFF.

This clone was detected once. In nucleotides, the CDR3 is TGCGCCAGCAGCCAAGCGCGGTCAGAGACCCAGTACTTC. Translation gives CASSQARSETQYF. V usage is TRBV5-1 and J usage is TRBJ2-5; D remains ambiguous. V was cut by 4 bases and J by 4 bases, with 11 bases left in between. This CDR3 spans 13 amino acids. CDR1 and CDR2 from the germline V gene are SGHRS and YFSETQ.

Written as DNA, the CDR3 is TGTGCCAGCAGTGAAATCAGGCTCTATGGCTACACCTTC. Its protein product is CASSEIRLYGYTF. The rearrangement links TRBV2 to TRBJ1-2; D call uncertain. The germline V gene encodes CDR1 SNHLY and CDR2 FYNNEI. CDR3 length equals 13 residues. Trimming removed 2 bases from V and 4 bases from J, with 8 bases in between.

The V gene is TRBV15, the J gene TRBJ2-3; 10 nucleotides align to TRBD2. Trimming removed 1 base from V and 2 bases from J; junction bases left unmatched: 6. CDR1 is LNHNV and CDR2 is YYDKDF in the germline V gene (reference sequence). This CDR3 region has 17 residues. CDR3 loop: CATSRVGAGGLTDTQYF. The CDR3, as DNA: TGTGCCACCAGCAGAGTGGGAGCGGGAGGGCTCACAGATACGCAGTATTTT.

Regarding this clone: This sample includes further DNA sequences coding for the same CDR3. The rearrangement joins TRBV5-1 to TRBJ2-2; no reliable D call. Per the germline V gene, CDR1 is SGHRS and CDR2 is YFSETQ. With 2 bases removed from V and 2 bases from J, the gap between germline ends came to 1 base. This CDR3 comprises 12 residues. The CDR3 DNA is TGCGCCAGCAGCTTAAACACCGGGGAGCTGTTTTTT. Translating it yields CASSLNTGELFF.

The chain has TRBV20-1 and TRBJ1-2, with D perhaps matching TRBD1 (5 bases). V lost 3 bases, J lost 8 bases, and 7 bases lay in between. Per the germline V gene, CDR1 is DFQATT and CDR2 is SNEGSKA (reference sequence). The CDR3 has 10 amino acids. The CDR3 sequence is CSARGLGYTF. DNA for the CDR3: TGCAGTGCTAGGGGGCTAGGCTACACCTTC.

This clone came up once. This chain joins TRBV5-1 and TRBJ1-3, with D perhaps matching TRBD1 (5 bases). V gave up 0 bases and J gave up 0 bases, with 10 bases separating them. From germline, CDR1 is SGHRS and CDR2 YFSETQ. There are 16 residues in the CDR3. The CDR3 here is CASSLVGGDSGNTIYF. The CDR3 DNA reads as TGCGCCAGCAGCTTGGTTGGGGGGGACTCTGGAAACACCATATATTTT.

The chain couples TRBV5-8 to TRBJ2-7; D is possibly TRBD1 (6 bases). V was cut by 4 bases and J by 2 bases, with 10 bases left in between. In germline, CDR1 is SGHTS, CDR2 YDEGEE. This CDR3 comprises 13 residues. The CDR3 DNA is TGTGCCAGCAGCCCATGGACAGCCTACGAGCAGTACTTC. Amino acids: CASSPWTAYEQYF.

This rearrangement joins TRBV28 to TRBJ2-1; the D gene is possibly TRBD1 (7 bases). V dropped 3 bases and J dropped 7 bases, with 16 bases sitting between them. CDR1 is MDHEN and CDR2 is SYDVKM in the germline V gene. The CDR3 totals 15 residues. CDR3 residues: CASSLSGGWRNEQFF. The CDR3 DNA sequence: TGTGCCAGCAGTTTGTCAGGGGGGTGGAGAAATGAGCAGTTCTTC.

The rearrangement links TRBV19 to TRBJ1-2; 7 nucleotides line up with TRBD1. This CDR3 is 15 amino acids long. V lost 6 bases and J lost 4; bases outside the gene matches: 11. Germline assignment: CDR1 LNHDA and CDR2 SQIVND (reference sequence). The CDR3 bases are TGTGCCAGTAGAGAAACGGGACAGAGGGTCTATGGCTACACCTTC. Its translation: CASRETGQRVYGYTF.

The chain couples TRBV4-2 to TRBJ1-2, with 10 nucleotides matching TRBD1. J lost 4 bases, V lost 0 bases, and 5 bases had no gene match. Germline lookup yields CDR1 LGHNA and CDR2 YNFKEQ. This CDR3 spans 16 amino acids. CDR3 bases: TGTGCCAGCAGCCAAGATGGGACAGGGGTTAGCTATGGCTACACCTTC. It yields the protein CASSQDGTGVSYGYTF.